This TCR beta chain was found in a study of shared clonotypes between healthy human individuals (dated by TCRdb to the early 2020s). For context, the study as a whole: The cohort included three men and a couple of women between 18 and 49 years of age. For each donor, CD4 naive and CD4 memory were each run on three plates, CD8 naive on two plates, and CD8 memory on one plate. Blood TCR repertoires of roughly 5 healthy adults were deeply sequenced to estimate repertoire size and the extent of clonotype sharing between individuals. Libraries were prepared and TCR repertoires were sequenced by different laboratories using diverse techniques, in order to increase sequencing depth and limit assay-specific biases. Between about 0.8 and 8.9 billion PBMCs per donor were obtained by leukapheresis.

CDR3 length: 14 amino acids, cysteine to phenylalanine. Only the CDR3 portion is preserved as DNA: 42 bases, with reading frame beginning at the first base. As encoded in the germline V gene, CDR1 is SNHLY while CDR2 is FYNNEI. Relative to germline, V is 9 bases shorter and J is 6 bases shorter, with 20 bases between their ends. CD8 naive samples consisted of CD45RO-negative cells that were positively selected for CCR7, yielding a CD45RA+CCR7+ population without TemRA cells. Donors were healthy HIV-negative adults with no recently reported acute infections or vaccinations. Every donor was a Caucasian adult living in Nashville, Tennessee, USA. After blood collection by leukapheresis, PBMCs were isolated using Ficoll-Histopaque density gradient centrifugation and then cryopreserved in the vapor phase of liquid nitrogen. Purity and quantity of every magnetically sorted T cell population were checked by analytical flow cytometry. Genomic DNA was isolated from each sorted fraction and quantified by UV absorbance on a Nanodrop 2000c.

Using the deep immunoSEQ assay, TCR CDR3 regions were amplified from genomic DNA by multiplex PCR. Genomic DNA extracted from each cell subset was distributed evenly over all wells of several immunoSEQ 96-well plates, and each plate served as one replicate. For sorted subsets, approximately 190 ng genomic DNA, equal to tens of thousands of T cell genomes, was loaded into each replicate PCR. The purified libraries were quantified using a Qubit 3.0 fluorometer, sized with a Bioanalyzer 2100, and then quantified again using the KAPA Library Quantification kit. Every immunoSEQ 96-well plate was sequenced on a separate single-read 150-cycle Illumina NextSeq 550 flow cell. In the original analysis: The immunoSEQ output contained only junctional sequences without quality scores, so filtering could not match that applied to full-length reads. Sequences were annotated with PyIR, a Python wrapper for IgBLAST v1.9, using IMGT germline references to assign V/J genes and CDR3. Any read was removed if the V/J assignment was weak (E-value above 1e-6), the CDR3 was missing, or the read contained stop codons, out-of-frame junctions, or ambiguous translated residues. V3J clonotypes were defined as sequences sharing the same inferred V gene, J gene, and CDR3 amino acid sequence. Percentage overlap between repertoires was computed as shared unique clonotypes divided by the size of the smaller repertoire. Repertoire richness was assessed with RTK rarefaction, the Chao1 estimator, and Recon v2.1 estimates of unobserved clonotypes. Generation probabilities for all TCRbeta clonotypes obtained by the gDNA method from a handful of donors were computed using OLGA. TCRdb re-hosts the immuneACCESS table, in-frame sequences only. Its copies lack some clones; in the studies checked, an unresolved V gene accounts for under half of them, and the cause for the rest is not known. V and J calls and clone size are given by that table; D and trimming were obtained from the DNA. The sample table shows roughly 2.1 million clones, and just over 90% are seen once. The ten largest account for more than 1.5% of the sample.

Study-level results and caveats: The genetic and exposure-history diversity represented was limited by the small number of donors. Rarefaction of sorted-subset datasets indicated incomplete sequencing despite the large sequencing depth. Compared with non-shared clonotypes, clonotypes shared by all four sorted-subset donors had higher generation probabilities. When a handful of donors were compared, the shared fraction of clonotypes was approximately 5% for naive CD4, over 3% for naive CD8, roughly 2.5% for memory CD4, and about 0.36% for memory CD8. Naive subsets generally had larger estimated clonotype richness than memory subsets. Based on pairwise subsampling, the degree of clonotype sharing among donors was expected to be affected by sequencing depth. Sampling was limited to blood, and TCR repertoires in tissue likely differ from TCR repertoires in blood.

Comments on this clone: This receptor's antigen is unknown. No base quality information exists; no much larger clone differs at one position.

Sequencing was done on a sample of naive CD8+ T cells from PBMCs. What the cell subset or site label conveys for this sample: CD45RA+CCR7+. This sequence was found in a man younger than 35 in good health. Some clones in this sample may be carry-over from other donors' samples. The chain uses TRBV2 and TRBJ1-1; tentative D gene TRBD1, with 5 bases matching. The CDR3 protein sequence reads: CARPEEGHGPEAFF. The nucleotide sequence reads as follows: TGTGCCAGGCCAGAGGAAGGACACGGGCCTGAAGCTTTCTTT.